This T cell receptor beta chain was found in a study of patients and donors after allogeneic stem cell transplantation. CDR3 length: 16 amino acids. Germline CDR1 and CDR2: MNHEY and SVGAGI. Trimming cost V 0 bases and J 2 bases; bases outside gene matches: 7. TCRdb re-called the RT-PCR reads through MiXCR, storing one row per CDR3 protein. This sample yields approximately 200,000 distinct CDR3 sequences, of which less than 45% are seen a single time; 30% to 35% belongs to the top ten. The source of this sequence is a human donor who was either an allogeneic HSCT recipient or a stem cell or donor lymphocyte infusion donor (not recorded which). It is not recorded whose cells these are; they may come from a transplant donor. J is TRBJ2-7 and V is TRBV6-5; 7 nucleotides line up with TRBD1. The sequenced sample consisted of blood, either unsorted or a sorted T cell fraction (not recorded which). The CDR3 DNA reads as TGTGCCAGCAGTTACTCGACAACAGGGGTGACCTACGAGCAGTACTTC. As protein: CASSYSTTGVTYEQYF.